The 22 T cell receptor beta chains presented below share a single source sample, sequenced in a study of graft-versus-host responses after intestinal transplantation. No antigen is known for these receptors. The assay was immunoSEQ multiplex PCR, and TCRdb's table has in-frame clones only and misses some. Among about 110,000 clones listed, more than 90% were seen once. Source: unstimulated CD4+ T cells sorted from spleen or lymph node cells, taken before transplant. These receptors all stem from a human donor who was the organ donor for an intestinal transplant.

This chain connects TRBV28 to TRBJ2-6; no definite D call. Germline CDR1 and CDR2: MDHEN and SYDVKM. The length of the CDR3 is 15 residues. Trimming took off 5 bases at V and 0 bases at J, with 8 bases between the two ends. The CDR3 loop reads CASSLQSSGANVLTF. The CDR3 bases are TGTGCCAGCAGTCTACAGAGCTCTGGGGCCAACGTCCTGACTTTC.

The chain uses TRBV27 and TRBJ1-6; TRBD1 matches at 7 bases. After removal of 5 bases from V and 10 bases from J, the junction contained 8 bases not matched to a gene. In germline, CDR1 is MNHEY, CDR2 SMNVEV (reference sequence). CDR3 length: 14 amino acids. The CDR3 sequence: CASSSRQGGSPLHF. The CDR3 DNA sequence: TGTGCCAGCAGTAGTAGACAGGGTGGGTCACCCCTCCACTTT.

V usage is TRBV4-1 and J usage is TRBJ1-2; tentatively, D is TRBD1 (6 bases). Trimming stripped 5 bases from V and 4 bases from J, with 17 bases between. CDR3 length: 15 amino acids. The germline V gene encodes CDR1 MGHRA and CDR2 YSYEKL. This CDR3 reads CASSWKRGTFYGYTF. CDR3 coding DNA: TGCGCCAGCAGCTGGAAAAGGGGGACATTCTATGGCTACACCTTC.

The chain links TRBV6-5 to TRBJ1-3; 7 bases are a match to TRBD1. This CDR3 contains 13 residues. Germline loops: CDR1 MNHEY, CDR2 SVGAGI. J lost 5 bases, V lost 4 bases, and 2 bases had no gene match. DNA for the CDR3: TGTGCCAGCAGTTGGGGACAGAGAAACACCATATATTTT. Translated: CASSWGQRNTIYF.

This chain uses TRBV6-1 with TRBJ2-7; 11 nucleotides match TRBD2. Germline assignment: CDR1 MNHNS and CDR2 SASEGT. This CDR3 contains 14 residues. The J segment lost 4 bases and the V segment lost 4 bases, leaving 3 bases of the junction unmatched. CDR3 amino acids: CASSAGTSGYEQYF. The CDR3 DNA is TGTGCCAGCAGTGCCGGGACTAGCGGATACGAGCAGTACTTC.

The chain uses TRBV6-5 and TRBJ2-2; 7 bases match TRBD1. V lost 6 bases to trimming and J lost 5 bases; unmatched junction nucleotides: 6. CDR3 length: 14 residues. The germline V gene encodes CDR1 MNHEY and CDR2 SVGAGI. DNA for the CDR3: TGTGCCAGCAGACGGGACAGCTTGACCGGGGAGCTGTTTTTT. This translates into CASRRDSLTGELFF.

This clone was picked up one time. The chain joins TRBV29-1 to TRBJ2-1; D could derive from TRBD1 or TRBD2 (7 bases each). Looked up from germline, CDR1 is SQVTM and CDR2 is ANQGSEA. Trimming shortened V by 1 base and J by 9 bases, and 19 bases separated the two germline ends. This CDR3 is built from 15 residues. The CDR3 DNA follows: TGCAGCGTTGAAGCAGGGGGAGGGGACGAAAGTGAGCAGTTCTTC. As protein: CSVEAGGGDESEQFF.

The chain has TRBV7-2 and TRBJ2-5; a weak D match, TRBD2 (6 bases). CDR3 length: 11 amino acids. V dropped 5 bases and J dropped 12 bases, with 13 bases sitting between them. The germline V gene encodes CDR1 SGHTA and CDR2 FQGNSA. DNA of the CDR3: TGTGCCAGCAGCCCAGGGACTCACAAGTACTTC. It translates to CASSPGTHKYF.

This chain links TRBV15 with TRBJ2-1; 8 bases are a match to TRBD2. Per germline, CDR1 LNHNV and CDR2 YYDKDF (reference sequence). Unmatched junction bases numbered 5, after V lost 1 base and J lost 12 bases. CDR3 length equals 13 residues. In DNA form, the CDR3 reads TGTGCCACCAGCAGAGGACTTAGCGGGACGCAGTTCTTC. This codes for CATSRGLSGTQFF.

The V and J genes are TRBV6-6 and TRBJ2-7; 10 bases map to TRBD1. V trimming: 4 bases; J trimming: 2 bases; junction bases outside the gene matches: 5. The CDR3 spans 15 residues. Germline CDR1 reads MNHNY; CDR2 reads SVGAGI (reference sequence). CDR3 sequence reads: CASSSGTGEPYEQYF. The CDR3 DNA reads TGTGCCAGCAGTTCCGGGACAGGGGAACCCTACGAGCAGTACTTC.

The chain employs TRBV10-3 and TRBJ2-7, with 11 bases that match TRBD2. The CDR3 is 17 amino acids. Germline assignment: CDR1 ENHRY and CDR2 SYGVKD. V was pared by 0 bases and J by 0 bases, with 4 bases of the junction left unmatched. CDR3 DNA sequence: TGTGCCATCAGTGAGTCGACTAGCGGGGTTAACTCCTACGAGCAGTACTTC. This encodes CAISESTSGVNSYEQYF.

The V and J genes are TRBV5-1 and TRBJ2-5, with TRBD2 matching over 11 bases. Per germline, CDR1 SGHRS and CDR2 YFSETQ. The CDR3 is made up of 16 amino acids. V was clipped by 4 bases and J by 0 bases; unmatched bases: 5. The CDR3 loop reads CASSLRLAGYQETQYF. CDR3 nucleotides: TGCGCCAGCAGCCTAAGACTAGCGGGGTACCAAGAGACCCAGTACTTC.

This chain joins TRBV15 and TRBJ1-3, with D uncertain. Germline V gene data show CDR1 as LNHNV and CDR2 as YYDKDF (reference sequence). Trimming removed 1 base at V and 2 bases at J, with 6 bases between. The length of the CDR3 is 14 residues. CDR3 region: CATSRAAAGNTIYF. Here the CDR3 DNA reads TGTGCCACCAGCAGAGCGGCTGCTGGAAACACCATATATTTT. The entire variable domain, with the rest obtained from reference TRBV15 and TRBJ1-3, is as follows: DAMVIQNPRYQVTQFGKPVTLSCSQTLNHNVMYWYQQKSSQAPKLLFHYYDKDFNNEADTPDNFQSRRPNTSFCFLDIRSPGLGDTAMYLCATSRAAAGNTIYFGEGSWLTVV.

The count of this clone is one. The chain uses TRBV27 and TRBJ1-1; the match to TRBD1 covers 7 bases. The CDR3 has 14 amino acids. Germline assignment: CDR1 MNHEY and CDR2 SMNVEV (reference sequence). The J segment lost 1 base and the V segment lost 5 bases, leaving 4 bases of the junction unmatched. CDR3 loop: CASSRRDRNTEAFF. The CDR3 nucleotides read TGTGCCAGCAGTCGTCGGGACAGGAACACTGAAGCTTTCTTT.

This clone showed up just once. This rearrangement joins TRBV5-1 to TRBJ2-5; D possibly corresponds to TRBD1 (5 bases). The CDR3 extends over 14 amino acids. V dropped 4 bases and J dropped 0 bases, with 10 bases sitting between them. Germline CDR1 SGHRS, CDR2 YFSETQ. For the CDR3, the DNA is TGCGCCAGCAGCGGCCAGGGATACCAAGAGACCCAGTACTTC. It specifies CASSGQGYQETQYF.

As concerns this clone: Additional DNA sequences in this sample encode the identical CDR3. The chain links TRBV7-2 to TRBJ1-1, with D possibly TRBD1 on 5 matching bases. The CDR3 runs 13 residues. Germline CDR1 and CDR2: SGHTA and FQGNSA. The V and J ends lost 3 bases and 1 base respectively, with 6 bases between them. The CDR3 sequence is CASSFTGNTEAFF. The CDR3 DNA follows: TGTGCCAGCAGCTTTACAGGGAACACTGAAGCTTTCTTT.

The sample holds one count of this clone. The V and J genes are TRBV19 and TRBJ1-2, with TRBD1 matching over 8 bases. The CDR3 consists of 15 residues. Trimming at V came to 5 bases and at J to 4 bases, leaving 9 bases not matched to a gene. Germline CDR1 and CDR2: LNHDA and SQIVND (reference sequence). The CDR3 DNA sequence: TGTGCCAGTAGTCCGTGGACAGGGAGCGCCTATGGCTACACCTTC. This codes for CASSPWTGSAYGYTF.

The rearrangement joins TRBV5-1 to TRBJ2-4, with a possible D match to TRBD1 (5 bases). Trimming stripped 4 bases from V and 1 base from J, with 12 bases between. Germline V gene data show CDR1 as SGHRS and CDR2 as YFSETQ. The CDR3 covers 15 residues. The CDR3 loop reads CASSDEAGAKNIQYF. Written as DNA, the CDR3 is TGCGCCAGCAGCGATGAAGCAGGGGCCAAAAACATTCAGTACTTC.

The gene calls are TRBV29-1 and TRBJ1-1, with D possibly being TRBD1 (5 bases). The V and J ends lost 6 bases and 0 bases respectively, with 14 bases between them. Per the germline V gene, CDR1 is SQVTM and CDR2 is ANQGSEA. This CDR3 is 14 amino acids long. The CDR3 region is CSVLPRGLNTEAFF. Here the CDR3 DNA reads TGCAGCGTCCTCCCTAGGGGCTTGAACACTGAAGCTTTCTTT.

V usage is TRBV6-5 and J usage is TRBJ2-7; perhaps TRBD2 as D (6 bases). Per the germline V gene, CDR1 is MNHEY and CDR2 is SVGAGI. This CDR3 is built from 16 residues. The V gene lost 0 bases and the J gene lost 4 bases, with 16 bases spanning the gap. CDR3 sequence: CASSYSTSIGRYEQYF. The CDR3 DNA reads TGTGCCAGCAGTTACTCGACTAGTATAGGGCGGTACGAGCAGTACTTC.

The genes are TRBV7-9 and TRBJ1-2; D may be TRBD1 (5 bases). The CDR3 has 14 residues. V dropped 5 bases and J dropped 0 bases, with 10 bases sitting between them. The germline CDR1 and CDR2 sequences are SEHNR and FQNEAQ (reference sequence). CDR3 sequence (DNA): TGTGCCAGCAGCGAGGGGTCAGCTAACTATGGCTACACCTTC. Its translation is CASSEGSANYGYTF.

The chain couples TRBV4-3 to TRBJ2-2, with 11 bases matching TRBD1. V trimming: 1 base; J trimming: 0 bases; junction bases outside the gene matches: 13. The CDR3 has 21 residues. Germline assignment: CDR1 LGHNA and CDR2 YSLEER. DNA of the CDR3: TGCGCCAGCAGCCAAGCCCGACTATGGACAGGGGGCCGGACGAACACCGGGGAGCTGTTTTTT. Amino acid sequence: CASSQARLWTGGRTNTGELFF.